One and the same sample provided the 27 T cell receptor beta chains below, sequenced in a study of shared clonotypes between healthy human individuals. CD8 cells regarded as naive lacked CD45RO, were positively chosen for CCR7, and omitted terminally differentiated effector memory CD45RA+ cells. Generated by immunoSEQ multiplex PCR, the TCRdb table keeps only in-frame clones and is missing some. This sample has around 2,000,000 clones, with around 96% found just once. Sequenced: naive CD8+ T cells sorted from blood. The receptors were gathered from a young man in good health.

This clone was detected once. This chain joins TRBV6-5 and TRBJ2-7; D is perhaps TRBD2 (5 bases). Per the germline V gene, CDR1 is MNHEY and CDR2 is SVGAGI. The CDR3 sequence is 13 residues long. V lost 6 bases, J lost 1 base, and 10 bases lay in between. CDR3 region: CASSIALSYEQYF. Written as DNA, the CDR3 is TGTGCCAGCAGCATAGCGTTATCCTACGAGCAGTACTTC.

This sequence joins TRBV27 and TRBJ1-5; 8 bases are a match to TRBD1. Germline-derived CDR1 and CDR2 are MNHEY and SMNVEV (reference sequence). Trimming at V came to 9 bases and at J to 4 bases, leaving 8 bases not matched to a gene. The CDR3 loop spans 14 amino acids. As DNA, the CDR3 is TGTGCCAGTTCGGCGGACAGGGCGAATCAGCCCCAGCATTTT. Amino acid sequence: CASSADRANQPQHF.

This clone was observed once. The chain is built from TRBV9 and TRBJ2-5; D gene unclear. Trimming removed 3 bases at V and 2 bases at J, with 17 bases between. There are 16 residues in the CDR3. The germline CDR1 and CDR2 sequences are SGDLS and YYNGEE. CDR3 sequence reads: CASSENPGPEQETQYF. The CDR3 coding sequence is TGTGCCAGCAGCGAAAATCCCGGGCCAGAGCAAGAGACCCAGTACTTC.

This clone occurred a few times. The CDR3 here is CASCIDMNTEAFF. As DNA, the CDR3 is TGTGCCAGCTGCATTGATATGAACACTGAAGCTTTCTTT. The rearrangement joins TRBV11-2 to TRBJ1-1; D is undetermined. V was cut by 8 bases and J by 0 bases, with 10 bases left in between. CDR3 length: 13 residues. Germline V gives CDR1 SGHAT, CDR2 FQNNGV.

The chain is built from TRBV7-9 and TRBJ1-1, with 9 bases fitting TRBD1. Losses at the gene ends were 4 bases for V and 8 bases for J; bases not matched to a gene: 2. Germline V gives CDR1 SEHNR, CDR2 FQNEAQ (reference sequence). The CDR3 has 12 residues. The DNA of the CDR3 is TGTGCCAGCAGCTACGGGACAGGGGAAGCTTTCTTT. It encodes CASSYGTGEAFF.

As concerns this clone: Other DNA sequences within the sample encode an identical CDR3. The chain links TRBV9 to TRBJ1-2; D remains unclear. The V and J ends lost 0 bases and 7 bases respectively, with 4 bases between them. Germline V lookup: CDR1 SGDLS, CDR2 YYNGEE. The CDR3 contains 11 residues. The CDR3 region is CASSVGGGYTF. In nucleotides, the CDR3 is TGTGCCAGCAGCGTAGGAGGTGGCTACACCTTC. The full variable domain, in which reference TRBV9 and TRBJ1-2 provide the parts outside the CDR3, is DSGVTQTPKHLITATGQRVTLRCSPRSGDLSVYWYQQSLDQGLQFLIQYYNGEERAKGNILERFSAQQFPDLHSELNLSSLELGDSALYFCASSVGGGYTFGSGTRLTVV.

The chain has TRBV10-3 and TRBJ2-7, with TRBD1 matching over 7 bases. With 0 bases clipped from V and 4 bases from J, the junction kept 6 bases outside the gene matches. The CDR3 spans 15 residues. CDR1 is ENHRY, CDR2 SYGVKD, per germline. The CDR3 reads CAISESGGVLYEQYF. CDR3 bases: TGTGCCATCAGTGAGTCAGGGGGCGTACTGTACGAGCAGTACTTC.

J is TRBJ1-4 and V is TRBV2; D not resolved. This CDR3 contains 18 residues. Germline V gene lookup returns CDR1 SNHLY and CDR2 FYNNEI. Between the trimmed V and J ends, which lost 2 bases and 0 bases, there was a span of 16 bases. The CDR3: CASSERRPGYSTNEKLFF. As DNA, the CDR3 is TGTGCCAGCAGTGAAAGGAGGCCGGGATACTCAACTAATGAAAAACTGTTTTTT.

This sequence joins TRBV11-1 and TRBJ2-5; 9 bases fit TRBD2. The CDR3 loop spans 17 amino acids. Germline trimming cut 1 base from V and 0 bases from J; bases unmatched to any gene: 6. Germline V gene sequence: CDR1 SGHAT, CDR2 FQDESV (reference sequence). The CDR3 here is CASSLESASGDQETQYF. CDR3 DNA: TGTGCCAGCAGCTTAGAGTCGGCTAGCGGGGACCAAGAGACCCAGTACTTC. The full variable domain, with the rest looked up from reference TRBV11-1 and TRBJ2-5, is EAEVAQSPRYKITEKSQAVAFWCDPISGHATLYWYRQILGQGPELLVQFQDESVVDDSQLPKDRFSAERLKGVDSTLKIQPAELGDSAMYLCASSLESASGDQETQYFGPGTRLLVL.

The chain couples TRBV6-4 to TRBJ1-6, with unresolved D. The germline V gene encodes CDR1 MRHNA and CDR2 SNTAGT. Deletions cut 2 bases from V and 6 bases from J, with 5 bases between. CDR3 length: 13 residues. CDR3 DNA: TGTGCCAGCAGTGACGAGGGTAATTCACCCCTCCACTTT. This codes for CASSDEGNSPLHF.

This clone has only one observation. J is TRBJ2-7 and V is TRBV7-9, with no clear D. The CDR3 runs 15 residues. V lost 4 bases to trimming and J lost 0 bases, with 13 bases between them. Germline CDR1 SEHNR, CDR2 FQNEAQ (reference sequence). The CDR3, as DNA: TGTGCCAGCAGCTGGAGAGAACAGAGCTCCTACGAGCAGTACTTC. This sequence encodes CASSWREQSSYEQYF.

This chain links TRBV7-6 with TRBJ2-2; a weak D match, TRBD1 (6 bases). V lost 3 bases and J 0 bases, leaving 8 bases between the germline ends. The CDR3 runs 15 residues. Per the germline V gene, CDR1 is SGHVS and CDR2 is FNYEAQ. Here the CDR3 reads CASSFDRTNTGELFF. The CDR3 nucleotides are TGTGCCAGCAGCTTCGACAGGACGAACACCGGGGAGCTGTTTTTT.

The V and J genes are TRBV11-2 and TRBJ2-7; D unclear. Germline V gene data show CDR1 as SGHAT and CDR2 as FQNNGV. The V gene lost 4 bases and the J gene lost 3 bases, with 10 bases spanning the gap. The CDR3 is 13 residues long. For the CDR3, the DNA is TGTGCCAGCAGCTCAGAGCCAAACTACGAGCAGTACTTC. It encodes CASSSEPNYEQYF.

J is TRBJ1-1 and V is TRBV6-5; D ambiguous. This CDR3 is built from 12 residues. Trimming took 8 bases from V and 3 from J, leaving 10 bases between them. Germline V gives CDR1 MNHEY, CDR2 SVGAGI. The CDR3 DNA reads TGTGCCAGCGAGGGCCCGGACACTGAAGCTTTCTTT. It yields the protein CASEGPDTEAFF.

In regard to this clone: This sample includes further DNA sequences coding for the same CDR3. CDR3 nucleotide sequence: TGTGCCAGCAGTTTATTGAGCACAGATACGCAGTATTTT. This translates into CASSLLSTDTQYF. This chain uses TRBV27 with TRBJ2-3; D gene ambiguous. The germline V and J ends were trimmed by 1 base and 0 bases, with 2 bases remaining between them. This CDR3 is 13 amino acids long. Germline V gene sequence: CDR1 MNHEY, CDR2 SMNVEV (reference sequence).

This clone was seen just once. This chain uses TRBV4-3 with TRBJ1-3; D is unresolved. Germline lookup yields CDR1 LGHNA and CDR2 YSLEER. The CDR3 has 17 amino acids. Between the trimmed V and J ends, which lost 0 bases and 0 bases, there was a span of 12 bases. CDR3 protein: CASSQDRGVSSGNTIYF. Written as DNA, the CDR3 is TGCGCCAGCAGCCAAGATCGGGGAGTAAGCTCTGGAAACACCATATATTTT.

Regarding this clone: The sample has other DNA sequences that encode this CDR3 too. This sequence joins TRBV27 and TRBJ2-3; 11 bases match TRBD1. CDR3 length equals 15 residues. V shed 4 bases and J 3 bases; nucleotides not matched to a gene: 3. Germline-derived CDR1 and CDR2 are MNHEY and SMNVEV (reference sequence). The CDR3: CASSSGQGGTDTQYF. The CDR3 DNA reads TGTGCCAGCAGTTCGGGACAGGGGGGGACAGATACGCAGTATTTT.

CDR3 residues: CASSPDVREGLYEQYF. CDR3 sequence (DNA): TGTGCCAGCAGTCCTGACGTGCGGGAGGGCCTATATGAGCAGTACTTC. The rearrangement uses TRBV6-6 and TRBJ2-7; 9 bases match TRBD2. With V trimmed by 5 bases and J by 7 bases, 15 bases remained unmatched. The germline gives CDR1 MNHNY, CDR2 SVGAGI (reference sequence). This CDR3 is 16 amino acids long.

The chain has TRBV29-1 and TRBJ2-4, with 9 bases aligning to TRBD1. The CDR3 consists of 17 residues. CDR1 is SQVTM and CDR2 is ANQGSEA in the germline V gene. Trimming took 7 bases from V and 7 from J; bases not matched to a gene: 20. As DNA, the CDR3 is TGCAGCGCTCAATGGCGAGACAGGGGGTCCCGGGGGAACATTCAGTACTTC. It is translated as CSAQWRDRGSRGNIQYF.

This chain uses TRBV5-4 with TRBJ2-1; 11 nucleotides line up with TRBD1. The J segment lost 4 bases and the V segment lost 1 base, leaving 4 bases of the junction unmatched. CDR3 length equals 16 residues. CDR1 SGHNT and CDR2 YYREEE come from the germline V gene (reference sequence). CDR3 bases: TGTGCCAGCAGCTTGAAAGGGACAGGGGGTTACAATGAGCAGTTCTTC. Protein product: CASSLKGTGGYNEQFF.

This chain links TRBV28 with TRBJ1-5, with D perhaps TRBD1 (6 bases). V lost 2 bases and J 6 bases, leaving 11 bases between the germline ends. This CDR3 has 14 residues. Germline CDR1 and CDR2: MDHEN and SYDVKM. The CDR3 bases are TGTGCCAGCAGTTTACAGGGGTACGGTCAGCCCCAGCATTTT. Translated: CASSLQGYGQPQHF.

V is TRBV29-1 and J is TRBJ2-1; TRBD2 agrees at 7 bases. V was clipped by 3 bases and J by 2 bases; unmatched bases: 4. Germline V CDR1 and CDR2: SQVTM, ANQGSEA. This CDR3 has 14 amino acids. The CDR3 DNA reads as TGCAGCGTTGAGGTTGCGGGAGCCTACAATGAGCAGTTCTTC. This sequence encodes CSVEVAGAYNEQFF.

The V call is TRBV30, the J call TRBJ2-1; D is uncertain. Trimming took off 3 bases at V and 0 bases at J, with 9 bases between the two ends. Per the germline V gene, CDR1 is GTSNPN and CDR2 is SVGIG (reference sequence). The CDR3 spans 14 residues. CDR3 protein: CAWRKISSYNEQFF. The CDR3 nucleotides read TGTGCCTGGAGAAAAATTAGCTCCTACAATGAGCAGTTCTTC.

The V gene is TRBV29-1, the J gene TRBJ2-7; possibly TRBD1 for D (5 bases). This CDR3 is 11 amino acids long. Trimming took off 4 bases at V and 12 bases at J, with 16 bases between the two ends. The germline gives CDR1 SQVTM, CDR2 ANQGSEA. In DNA, the CDR3 is TGCAGCGTTGTATGGCAGGGTCTTCGGTACTTC. Its translation is CSVVWQGLRYF.

This rearrangement joins TRBV6-1 to TRBJ2-5, with 8 bases fitting TRBD2. CDR3 size: 20 residues. V lost 0 bases to trimming and J lost 7 bases; unmatched junction nucleotides: 22. Germline V lookup: CDR1 MNHNS, CDR2 SASEGT. The CDR3 DNA sequence: TGTGCCAGCAGTGAAGCGCCTAATCCCGGGACTAGGGAACCGTTTGGGACCCAGTACTTC. Translating gives CASSEAPNPGTREPFGTQYF.

The chain employs TRBV4-1 and TRBJ1-1, with a tentative D call TRBD1 (6 bases). V lost 5 bases, J lost 0 bases, and 16 bases lay in between. The CDR3 runs 16 residues. Germline V gene lookup returns CDR1 MGHRA and CDR2 YSYEKL. The CDR3 loop reads CASSVRAGDMNTEAFF. CDR3 in DNA: TGCGCCAGCAGCGTTCGGGCAGGGGACATGAACACTGAAGCTTTCTTT.

V gene TRBV9 combines with J gene TRBJ2-7; D unclear. The length of the CDR3 is 14 residues. CDR1 is SGDLS and CDR2 is YYNGEE in the germline V gene. V lost 0 bases to trimming and J lost 2 bases, with 9 bases between them. The CDR3, as DNA: TGTGCCAGCAGCGTAGTTCCAGAAACCTACGAGCAGTACTTC. Protein product: CASSVVPETYEQYF.